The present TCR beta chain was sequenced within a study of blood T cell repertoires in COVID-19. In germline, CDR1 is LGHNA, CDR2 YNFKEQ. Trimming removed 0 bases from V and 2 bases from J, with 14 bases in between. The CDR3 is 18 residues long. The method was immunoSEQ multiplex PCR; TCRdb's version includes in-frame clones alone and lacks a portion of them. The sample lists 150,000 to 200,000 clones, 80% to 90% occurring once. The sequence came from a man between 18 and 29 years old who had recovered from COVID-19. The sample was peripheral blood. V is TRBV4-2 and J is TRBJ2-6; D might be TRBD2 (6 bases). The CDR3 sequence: CASSQEREEKAGANVLTF. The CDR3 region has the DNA TGTGCCAGCAGCCAAGAGAGGGAGGAAAAAGCTGGGGCCAACGTCCTGACTTTC.